This TCR beta chain was obtained from a study of Ad26.COV2.S vaccination and SARS-CoV-2 variants. The treatment is: about 20 received Ad26.COV2.S at low or high dose, single or two shots; about 5 received placebo; per-sample allocation not given. The samples date from day 63 after the first vaccine or placebo injection. An Ad26 vector carrying the Wuhan-strain SARS-CoV-2 spike served as the vaccine. Looked up from germline, CDR1 is WNHNN and CDR2 is SYGVQD (reference sequence). The CDR3 length is 14 residues. V dropped 5 bases and J dropped 9 bases, with 17 bases sitting between them. Whole-study findings and limits: People given the vaccine had a wider spike-specific TCR breadth than placebo recipients did. Assessments of TCR breadth and depth may have underestimated the total T cell responses.

On this clone: What it recognizes is unknown.

Clones were read by immunoSEQ multiplex PCR, and TCRdb kept only the in-frame ones, dropping some. The table shows approximately 400,000 clones, with about 88% occurring only once. This rearrangement joins TRBV10-1 to TRBJ2-1; TRBD2 is a possible D gene (5 bases). The sequencing here drew on peripheral blood, taken in a trial of Ad26.COV2.S vaccine versus placebo. The sequence came from a person aged 18-60 years who received the Ad26.COV2.S COVID-19 vaccine or a placebo. The CDR3 sequence: CASSWPGSGSEQFF. Here the CDR3 DNA reads TGCGCCAGCAGTTGGCCGGGATCTGGAAGTGAGCAGTTCTTC.